The entry that follows covers one T cell receptor (beta chain) sequence. Original methodology: Reference gene primer amplification gave estimated nucleated cell counts. TCRdb's table, derived via immunoSEQ multiplex PCR, lists solely in-frame clones and lacks some. The V and J calls and the clone size are those of that table, but D and trimming were determined from the DNA. The repertoire holds just over 300,000 clones, with more than 75% as singletons. CDR1 and CDR2 (germline): MGHDK, SYGVNS. CDR3 size: 14 residues. Trimming pared 3 bases from V and 1 base from J, leaving 7 bases between. The source of the sample is a study of blood T cell repertoires in COVID-19. About the research overall: Both acute and convalescent COVID-19 samples were obtained from the United States, Italy and Spain.

Enrolled through a virtual design, the participants were between 18 and 89 years of age and came from some 25 US areas. This receptor was obtained from a young man who had recovered from COVID-19. The chain couples TRBV25-1 to TRBJ1-5; D perhaps matches TRBD1 (5 bases). Sequenced input: PBMCs or T cells enriched from blood (not recorded which). The CDR3 nucleotides read TGTGCCAGCAGTGATGGGGCAAGCAATCAGCCCCAGCATTTT. Protein product: CASSDGASNQPQHF.